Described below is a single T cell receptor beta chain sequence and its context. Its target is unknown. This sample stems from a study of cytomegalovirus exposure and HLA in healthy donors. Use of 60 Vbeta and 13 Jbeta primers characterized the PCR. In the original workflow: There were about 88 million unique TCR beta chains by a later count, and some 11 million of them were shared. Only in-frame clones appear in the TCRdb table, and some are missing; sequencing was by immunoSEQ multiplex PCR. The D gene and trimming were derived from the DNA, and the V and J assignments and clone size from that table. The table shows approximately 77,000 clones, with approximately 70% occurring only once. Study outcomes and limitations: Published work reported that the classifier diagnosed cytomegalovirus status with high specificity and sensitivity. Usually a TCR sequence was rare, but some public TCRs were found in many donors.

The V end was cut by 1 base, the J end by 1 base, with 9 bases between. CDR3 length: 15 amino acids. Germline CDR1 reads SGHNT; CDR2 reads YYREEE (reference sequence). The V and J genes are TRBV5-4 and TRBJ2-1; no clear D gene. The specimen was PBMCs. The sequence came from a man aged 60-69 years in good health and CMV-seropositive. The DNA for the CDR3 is TGTGCCAGCAGCTTGACAGCCTCATCCTACAATGAGCAGTTCTTC. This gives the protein CASSLTASSYNEQFF.